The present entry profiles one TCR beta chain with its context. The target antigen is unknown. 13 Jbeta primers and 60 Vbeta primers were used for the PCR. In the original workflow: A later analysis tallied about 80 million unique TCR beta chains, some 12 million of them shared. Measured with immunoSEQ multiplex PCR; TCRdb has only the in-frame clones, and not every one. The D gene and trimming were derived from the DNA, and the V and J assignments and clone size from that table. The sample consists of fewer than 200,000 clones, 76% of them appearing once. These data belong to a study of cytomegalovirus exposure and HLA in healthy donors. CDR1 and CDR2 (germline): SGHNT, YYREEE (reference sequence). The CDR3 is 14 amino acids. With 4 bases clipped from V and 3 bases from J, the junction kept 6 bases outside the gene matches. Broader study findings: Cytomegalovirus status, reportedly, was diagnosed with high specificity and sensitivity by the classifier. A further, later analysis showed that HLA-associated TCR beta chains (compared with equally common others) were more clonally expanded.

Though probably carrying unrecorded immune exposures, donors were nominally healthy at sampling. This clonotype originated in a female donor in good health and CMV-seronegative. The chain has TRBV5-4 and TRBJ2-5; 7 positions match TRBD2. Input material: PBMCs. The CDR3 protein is CASSEKRGEETQYF. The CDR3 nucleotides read TGTGCCAGCAGCGAGAAACGGGGGGAAGAGACCCAGTACTTC.